The 30 T cell receptor beta chains in this list originate from one sample, sequenced in a study of T cell changes during pregnancy in multiple sclerosis. The data were produced by immunoSEQ multiplex PCR, yet TCRdb's version contains in-frame clones alone and is incomplete. The table records approximately 60,000 clones, 94% of them present only once. The sequencing here drew on CD8+ T cells from peripheral blood mononuclear cells, taken in the third trimester of pregnancy. Every receptor here comes from a female donor with multiple sclerosis, enrolled in a pregnancy study.

The V gene is TRBV6-5, the J gene TRBJ2-2, with 9 bases identical to TRBD1. The length of the CDR3 is 15 residues. Looked up from germline, CDR1 is MNHEY and CDR2 is SVGAGI. The junction had 6 bases not matched to a gene; V was cut back by 5 bases and J by 5 bases. CDR3: CASSPSTGGTGELFF. CDR3 nucleotides: TGTGCCAGCAGTCCCTCGACAGGGGGGACCGGGGAGCTGTTTTTT.

The chain joins TRBV12-5 to TRBJ1-2; 9 bases map to TRBD1. Losses at the gene ends were 5 bases for V and 6 bases for J; bases not matched to a gene: 4. CDR1 and CDR2 from the germline V gene are LGHNT and FRNRAP. The CDR3 totals 13 residues. The CDR3 protein is CASGLWTGDGYTF. The CDR3 coding sequence is TGTGCTAGTGGTCTGTGGACAGGGGATGGCTACACCTTC.

This chain links TRBV27 with TRBJ1-5; D remains ambiguous. Trimming cost V 4 bases and J 4 bases, with 11 bases left between them. The CDR3 has 14 residues. CDR1 is MNHEY, CDR2 SMNVEV, per germline (reference sequence). Written as DNA, the CDR3 is TGTGCCAGCAGTTCGGAGCAGCAGAATCAGCCCCAGCATTTT. Protein product: CASSSEQQNQPQHF.

The V call is TRBV5-1, the J call TRBJ2-1; 7 bases are a match to TRBD2. The germline gives CDR1 SGHRS, CDR2 YFSETQ. V gave up 6 bases and J gave up 10 bases; unmatched junction bases: 10. The CDR3 is 13 residues long. The CDR3 loop reads CASTLTSADEQFF. CDR3 DNA sequence: TGCGCCAGCACACTTACTAGCGCAGACGAGCAGTTCTTC. Supplemented by reference TRBV5-1 and TRBJ2-1, the full variable domain reads KAGVTQTPRYLIKTRGQQVTLSCSPISGHRSVSWYQQTPGQGLQFLFEYFSETQRNKGNFPGRFSGRQFSNSRSEMNVSTLELGDSALYLCASTLTSADEQFFGPGTRLTVL.

The chain recombines TRBV5-6 with TRBJ1-1, with D possibly matching TRBD1 (5 bases). V was cut by 4 bases and J by 5 bases, with 12 bases left in between. CDR3 length: 13 amino acids. The germline gives CDR1 SGHDT, CDR2 YYEEEE. CDR3 sequence: CASSPSGGTEAFF. DNA for the CDR3: TGTGCCAGCAGCCCCAGCGGGGGGACTGAAGCTTTCTTT.

The rearrangement uses TRBV4-3 and TRBJ2-1, with 9 bases identical to TRBD2. This CDR3 has 17 residues. Germline values: CDR1 LGHNA, CDR2 YSLEER. With V trimmed by 0 bases and J by 7 bases, 10 bases remained unmatched. The CDR3 region is CASSQDQRSSGINEQFF. In DNA form, the CDR3 reads TGCGCCAGCAGCCAAGATCAGCGGTCTAGCGGGATAAATGAGCAGTTCTTC.

There are a few counts of this clone. The chain recombines TRBV7-9 with TRBJ2-6; 7 positions agree with TRBD1. The germline V gene encodes CDR1 SEHNR and CDR2 FQNEAQ (reference sequence). V lost 4 bases, J lost 8 bases, and 5 bases stayed unmatched. The CDR3 is 14 amino acids. The CDR3 sequence: CASSSTGFPNVLTF. The CDR3, as DNA: TGTGCCAGCAGCTCGACAGGGTTTCCCAACGTCCTGACTTTC.

Here the CDR3 reads CASSPTSSGRVWREETQYF. Here the CDR3 DNA reads TGTGCCAGCAGCCCCACGTCTAGCGGGAGGGTGTGGCGGGAAGAGACCCAGTACTTC. This chain uses TRBV9 with TRBJ2-5; 12 bases line up with TRBD2. V shed 4 bases, J shed 3 bases, and the junction held 16 bases outside the gene matches. This CDR3 has 19 residues. Germline loops: CDR1 SGDLS, CDR2 YYNGEE.

This clone was observed once. The rearrangement links TRBV30 to TRBJ2-1, with 7 bases lining up with TRBD2. The J segment lost 2 bases and the V segment lost 0 bases, leaving 4 bases of the junction unmatched. CDR3 length equals 15 residues. Germline values: CDR1 GTSNPN, CDR2 SVGIG (reference sequence). The CDR3 coding sequence is TGTGCCTGGAGTGTATGGGGGGGTCCCTACAATGAGCAGTTCTTC. Residues: CAWSVWGGPYNEQFF.

The chain has TRBV7-2 and TRBJ2-3; 16 bases agree with TRBD2. Germline CDR1 reads SGHTA; CDR2 reads FQGNSA. The CDR3 consists of 18 residues. J was trimmed by 4 bases and V by 5 bases; bases with no gene match: 9. CDR3 nucleotide sequence: TGTGCCAGCAGCCTACTACCGGGACTAGCGGGAGGGCCAGATACGCAGTATTTT. Amino acid sequence: CASSLLPGLAGGPDTQYF.

V usage is TRBV4-1 and J usage is TRBJ1-4; maybe TRBD1 (5 bases). The V gene lost 1 base and the J gene lost 4 bases, with 22 bases spanning the gap. Germline loops: CDR1 MGHRA, CDR2 YSYEKL. The CDR3 has 19 residues. This chain's CDR3 is CASSQVGGVREGINEKLFF. The DNA of the CDR3 is TGCGCCAGCAGCCAAGTGGGCGGTGTAAGGGAGGGGATTAATGAAAAACTGTTTTTT.

The CDR3: CASSQVSGDAYEQYF. The DNA for the CDR3 is TGTGCCAGCAGCCAAGTCAGCGGAGACGCCTACGAGCAGTACTTC. This chain links TRBV4-2 with TRBJ2-7; D perhaps matches TRBD2 (5 bases). Germline V CDR1 and CDR2: LGHNA, YNFKEQ. The CDR3 is 15 amino acids. The V gene lost 1 base and the J gene lost 2 bases, with 12 bases spanning the gap.

This chain connects TRBV2 to TRBJ2-1, with 14 bases that match TRBD2. This CDR3 is built from 14 residues. Trimming removed 8 bases from V and 9 bases from J; junction bases left unmatched: 6. The germline V gene encodes CDR1 SNHLY and CDR2 FYNNEI. The CDR3 reads CASGGLAGVVEQFF. Written as DNA, the CDR3 is TGTGCCAGCGGGGGACTAGCGGGAGTGGTTGAGCAGTTCTTC.

In its sample, this clone was seen once. CDR3 protein: CASSLSGAGNQPQHF. CDR3 nucleotide sequence: TGTGCCAGCAGTTTATCAGGGGCGGGCAATCAGCCCCAGCATTTT. V is TRBV27 and J is TRBJ1-5; tentatively, D is TRBD1 (5 bases). Germline V gives CDR1 MNHEY, CDR2 SMNVEV (reference sequence). The CDR3 extends over 15 amino acids. V shed 0 bases and J shed 2 bases, with 8 bases lying between them.

The rearrangement links TRBV2 to TRBJ2-3; 8 bases align to TRBD2. From germline, CDR1 is SNHLY and CDR2 FYNNEI. The J segment lost 2 bases and the V segment lost 9 bases, leaving 7 bases of the junction unmatched. This CDR3 is built from 14 residues. The CDR3 sequence is CARQTSAPTDTQYF. Written as DNA, the CDR3 is TGTGCCAGGCAGACTAGCGCCCCCACAGATACGCAGTATTTT.

The chain joins TRBV7-9 to TRBJ2-7, with 9 bases aligning to TRBD2. The V gene's germline CDR1 is SEHNR and CDR2 FQNEAQ (reference sequence). Trimming cost V 5 bases and J 5 bases; bases outside gene matches: 7. This CDR3 comprises 14 residues. The CDR3 nucleotides are TGTGCCAGCAGCCGTAGCGGGAGTGTCGACGAGCAGTACTTC. It yields the protein CASSRSGSVDEQYF.

The chain uses TRBV5-5 and TRBJ1-1; D ambiguous. The V gene's germline CDR1 is SGHKS and CDR2 YYEKEE (reference sequence). CDR3 size: 15 residues. V lost 0 bases, J lost 5 bases, and 14 bases lay in between. The CDR3 region has the DNA TGTGCCAGCAGCTTGGATTGGGGAGCGGGGACTGAAGCTTTCTTT. This sequence encodes CASSLDWGAGTEAFF.

A single count supports this clone. The V gene is TRBV4-1, the J gene TRBJ2-1; tentative D call: TRBD1 (6 bases). Germline V lookup: CDR1 MGHRA, CDR2 YSYEKL. The germline V and J ends were trimmed by 3 bases and 6 bases, with 15 bases remaining between them. This CDR3 contains 15 residues. CDR3 sequence: CASSHPYTGSNEQFF. Here the CDR3 DNA reads TGCGCCAGCAGCCATCCTTACACAGGGTCCAATGAGCAGTTCTTC.

This clone was found a few times. The genes are TRBV9 and TRBJ1-2; 7 nucleotides match TRBD1. The V segment lost 3 bases and the J segment 5 bases; nucleotides outside the gene matches: 10. CDR1 and CDR2 from the germline V gene are SGDLS and YYNGEE. The CDR3 runs to 15 residues. This CDR3 is CASSASPGTEYGYTF. CDR3 nucleotides: TGTGCCAGCAGCGCAAGCCCCGGGACAGAATATGGCTACACCTTC.

This rearrangement joins TRBV4-2 to TRBJ1-2, with 8 bases identical to TRBD1. Losses at the gene ends were 2 bases for V and 6 bases for J; bases not matched to a gene: 14. The CDR3 is made up of 17 amino acids. From germline, CDR1 is LGHNA and CDR2 YNFKEQ. The CDR3, as DNA: TGTGCCAGCAGCCAATTCCCCGGGCCAGGGGGCTCTGATGGCTACACCTTC. Amino acids: CASSQFPGPGGSDGYTF.

This chain connects TRBV5-4 to TRBJ1-1; D gene uncertain. This CDR3 spans 13 amino acids. The germline gives CDR1 SGHNT, CDR2 YYREEE (reference sequence). V was shortened by 4 bases and J by 6 bases, with 13 bases between the two germline ends. The CDR3 sequence: CASSPGTDPEAFF. The CDR3 DNA follows: TGTGCCAGCAGCCCGGGTACGGATCCTGAAGCTTTCTTT. Looking up the rest from reference TRBV5-4 and TRBJ1-1 gives the full variable domain: ETGVTQSPTHLIKTRGQQVTLRCSSQSGHNTVSWYQQALGQGPQFIFQYYREEENGRGNFPPRFSGLQFPNYSSELNVNALELDDSALYLCASSPGTDPEAFFGQGTRLTVV.

The rearrangement uses TRBV6-1 and TRBJ2-1, with 14 bases identical to TRBD2. V lost 6 bases to trimming and J lost 6 bases; unmatched junction nucleotides: 1. The CDR3 runs 14 residues. The germline gives CDR1 MNHNS, CDR2 SASEGT. For the CDR3, the DNA is TGTGCCAGCAGGGGGACTAGCGGGAGCAATGAGCAGTTCTTC. Translated, it gives CASRGTSGSNEQFF.

In this sample, this clone turned up a few times. This rearrangement joins TRBV5-1 to TRBJ1-1; the match to TRBD1 covers 7 bases. CDR3 size: 16 residues. Trimming at V came to 7 bases and at J to 6 bases, leaving 18 bases not matched to a gene. CDR1 and CDR2 from the germline V gene are SGHRS and YFSETQ. CDR3 region: CASGIPGQAQKAEAFF. The CDR3 DNA reads as TGCGCCAGCGGAATCCCCGGACAGGCCCAAAAGGCTGAAGCTTTCTTT.

The gene calls are TRBV2 and TRBJ1-1, with a weak D call TRBD1 (6 bases). The germline V gene has CDR1 SNHLY and CDR2 FYNNEI. V was shortened by 2 bases and J by 3 bases, with 13 bases between the two germline ends. The CDR3 is made up of 15 amino acids. As DNA, the CDR3 is TGTGCCAGCAGTGAAAACAGGGAGGGGTACACTGAAGCTTTCTTT. It yields the protein CASSENREGYTEAFF. The full variable domain, in which reference TRBV2 and TRBJ1-1 provide the parts outside the CDR3, is EPEVTQTPSHQVTQMGQEVILRCVPISNHLYFYWYRQILGQKVEFLVSFYNNEISEKSEIFDDQFSVERPDGSNFTLKIRSTKLEDSAMYFCASSENREGYTEAFFGQGTRLTVV.

The V call is TRBV27, the J call TRBJ2-3; 7 bases agree with TRBD2. V lost 2 bases, J lost 0 bases, and 5 bases stayed unmatched. CDR3 size: 16 residues. From germline, CDR1 is MNHEY and CDR2 SMNVEV (reference sequence). CDR3 nucleotide sequence: TGTGCCAGCAGTTTAGTGGATAGCGGGAGCACAGATACGCAGTATTTT. Translating gives CASSLVDSGSTDTQYF.

This sequence joins TRBV28 and TRBJ2-3, with 14 bases fitting TRBD2. Germline V CDR1 and CDR2: MDHEN, SYDVKM. The CDR3 totals 16 residues. The V and J ends lost 6 bases and 4 bases, in that order; junction bases with no gene match: 6. Here the CDR3 DNA reads TGTGCCAGCAGCCGACTAGCGGGAGGGTTGGCAGATACGCAGTATTTT. This translates into CASSRLAGGLADTQYF. Complete variable domain (other parts from reference TRBV28 and TRBJ2-3): DVKVTQSSRYLVKRTGEKVFLECVQDMDHENMFWYRQDPGLGLRLIYFSYDVKMKEKGDIPEGYSVSREKKERFSLILESASTNQTSMYLCASSRLAGGLADTQYFGPGTRLTVL.

This sequence joins TRBV7-9 and TRBJ1-1, with a tentative D call TRBD1 (6 bases). Germline CDR1 reads SEHNR; CDR2 reads FQNEAQ (reference sequence). The V end was cut by 4 bases, the J end by 0 bases, with 18 bases between. The CDR3 is 17 amino acids. CDR3 in amino acids: CASSSLRAGALNTEAFF. The CDR3 nucleotides read TGTGCCAGCAGCTCACTCCGGGCAGGGGCTCTGAACACTGAAGCTTTCTTT.

CDR3 coding DNA: TGTGCCAGCAGCAAAGTGAGGCGCGGGCGTTCCTACGAGCAGTACTTC. Its protein product is CASSKVRRGRSYEQYF. This chain connects TRBV21-1 to TRBJ2-7; TRBD2 is the table's D call and was not checked against the DNA. TRBV21-1 is tagged as a pseudogene. The CDR3 contains 16 residues.

This chain links TRBV9 with TRBJ2-1; D possibly corresponds to TRBD2 (5 bases). Germline loops: CDR1 SGDLS, CDR2 YYNGEE. The V gene lost 0 bases and the J gene lost 8 bases, with 12 bases spanning the gap. The CDR3 has 14 amino acids. The CDR3 DNA reads as TGTGCCAGCAGCGTAGCGGGGTCGCGGGATGAGCAGTTCTTC. This encodes CASSVAGSRDEQFF. The full variable domain, completed using reference TRBV9 and TRBJ2-1, is DSGVTQTPKHLITATGQRVTLRCSPRSGDLSVYWYQQSLDQGLQFLIQYYNGEERAKGNILERFSAQQFPDLHSELNLSSLELGDSALYFCASSVAGSRDEQFFGPGTRLTVL.

The rearrangement links TRBV7-8 to TRBJ2-1; the D is unclear. The V end was cut by 1 base, the J end by 7 bases, with 17 bases between. This CDR3 spans 16 amino acids. Germline V lookup: CDR1 SGHVS, CDR2 FQNEAQ. Here the CDR3 reads CASSLEETPVLNEQFF. The CDR3 DNA reads TGTGCCAGCAGCTTAGAGGAGACTCCGGTATTGAATGAGCAGTTCTTC.